The rows below give T cell receptor beta chains drawn from one sample of a study of cytomegalovirus exposure and HLA in healthy donors. Sequencing used immunoSEQ multiplex PCR; TCRdb keeps in-frame clones, though not all of them. Of over 150,000 clones detected, about 70% appear once; the ten largest clones hold about 2.8%. Input material: PBMCs. The receptors here all came from a man between 18 and 29 years old in good health and CMV-seronegative. Each CDR3 is given with its conserved first and last residue. A D gene is named only where the DNA matches it firmly. Size values are once, few and many counts, or a class for expanded clones, and some rows have none.

clone_size	v_call	d_call	j_call	cdr3_nt	cdr3_aa
NA	TRBV21-1	NA	TRBJ1-2	TGTGCCAGCAGCAACAAAAATACCGGACAGCAAGAATTC	CASSNKNTGQQEF
once	TRBV28	NA	TRBJ1-2	TGTGCCAGCAGTTACTCCTCTGACTATGGCTACACCTTC	CASSYSSDYGYTF
NA	TRBV7-9	NA	TRBJ1-2	TGTGCCAGCAGCGTACATCAGGGTGTGGAGGGCTACACCTTC	CASSVHQGVEGYTF
few	TRBV7-2	TRBD2	TRBJ2-1	TGTGCCAGCAGCTCAACTAGCGGGGCGAGGAATGAGCAGTTCTTC	CASSSTSGARNEQFF
NA	TRBV29-1	NA	TRBJ2-5	TGCAGCGTTGAAGATCCCGGGGAGACCCAGTACTTC	CSVEDPGETQYF
once	TRBV10-2	TRBD1	TRBJ2-7	TGCGCCAGCCGACCAGGACAGGGTCAGACCTACGAGCAGTACTTC	CASRPGQGQTYEQYF
NA	TRBV6-5	TRBD1	TRBJ1-2	TGTGCCAGCAGACGCACAGGGGCCTATGGCTACACCTTC	CASRRTGAYGYTF
few	TRBV5-6	NA	TRBJ1-2	TGTGCCAGCAGCCTGGGCAGGGGTGCTTTTCTGGGCTACACCTTC	CASSLGRGAFLGYTF
NA	TRBV4-1	TRBD1	TRBJ1-2	TGCGCCAGCAGCCAAGTTGTAACCGGGACAGTACTTTATGGCTACACCTTC	CASSQVVTGTVLYGYTF
NA	TRBV6-5	NA	TRBJ1-3	TGTGCCAGCAGTTACTCGGGGGCCTCTGGAAACACCATATATTTT	CASSYSGASGNTIYF
once	TRBV27	NA	TRBJ1-6	TGTGCCAGCAGTCAGGAGGGGAGGACCGTACCCAAGAATTCACCCCTCCACTTT	CASSQEGRTVPKNSPLHF
NA	TRBV2	TRBD2	TRBJ2-3	TGTGCCAGCAGTGGGACTAGCGGGGCTAGCACAGATACGCAGTATTTT	CASSGTSGASTDTQYF
few	TRBV28	NA	TRBJ1-2	TGTGCCAGCAGTACCAACAGGGTCCGGGGCTATGGCTACACCTTC	CASSTNRVRGYGYTF
NA	TRBV6-5	NA	TRBJ2-4	TGTGCCAGCAGTTACTCGGCGGGTGAAAACAGTCAGTACTTC	CASSYSAGENSQYF
NA	TRBV6-5	TRBD1	TRBJ2-1	TGTGCCAGCAGTTACGACAGGGGCGATGAGCAGTTCTTC	CASSYDRGDEQFF
NA	TRBV27	NA	TRBJ1-2	TGTGCCAGCAGTTTAGGGGGGGGCGATGGCTACACCTTC	CASSLGGGDGYTF
NA	TRBV11-2	NA	TRBJ2-5	TGTGCCAGCAGCCGAGGACTACTCCAAGAGACCCAGTACTTC	CASSRGLLQETQYF
NA	TRBV19	TRBD1	TRBJ2-3	TGTGCCAGTAGCGTGACAGGGGGCACAGATACGCAGTATTTT	CASSVTGGTDTQYF
once	TRBV9	TRBD1	TRBJ2-7	TGTGCCAGCAGCCCCAGCCCCGGGACAGGACTCTACGAGCAGTACTTC	CASSPSPGTGLYEQYF
few	TRBV19	NA	TRBJ1-5	TGTGCCAGCTCCAGGGGATACAATCAGCCCCAGCATTTT	CASSRGYNQPQHF
NA	TRBV25-1	NA	TRBJ2-1	TGTGCCAGCATGGGTTGGTCCTCGGCGGGGGCCTACGATGAGCAGTTCTTC	CASMGWSSAGAYDEQFF
NA	TRBV6-5	NA	TRBJ1-2	TGTGCCAGCAGCCGTTTTGGGGCAGATGGCTACACCTTC	CASSRFGADGYTF
NA	TRBV29-1	NA	TRBJ1-1	TGCAGCGCCGCACAGGGCAGGGACACTGAAGCTTTCTTT	CSAAQGRDTEAFF
NA	TRBV5-1	NA	TRBJ1-1	TGCGCCAGCAGCTTGGAAGGGGGGAACACTGAAGCTTTCTTT	CASSLEGGNTEAFF
NA	TRBV5-1	TRBD1	TRBJ1-4	TGCGCCAGCAGCTGGGGGACAGGGGACACATCCCTGGAGGCTGAAAAACTGTTTTTT	CASSWGTGDTSLEAEKLFF
NA	TRBV10-1	NA	TRBJ1-1	TGCGCCAGCAGCGGACAGTTAAACACTGAAGCTTTCTTT	CASSGQLNTEAFF
NA	TRBV11-2	TRBD1	TRBJ2-7	TGTGCCAGCAGCCACAGGGGCCTTAGCATAGAGCAGTACTTC	CASSHRGLSIEQYF
NA	TRBV7-3	TRBD1	TRBJ2-1	TGTGCCAGCAGCCGGGACAGTTCCAATGAGCAGTTCTTC	CASSRDSSNEQFF
NA	TRBV4-3	TRBD1	TRBJ2-7	TGCGCCAGCACGTTCATGACAGGGCCCTACGAGCAGTACTTC	CASTFMTGPYEQYF
few	TRBV5-1	TRBD2	TRBJ2-5	TGCGCCAGCAGCTTGGTTGGGACTAGCGGGGGACAAGAGACCCAGTACTTC	CASSLVGTSGGQETQYF
NA	TRBV18	NA	TRBJ2-1	TGTGCCAGCTCACCAGGAGGATTTGGGGATGAGCAGTTCTTC	CASSPGGFGDEQFF
NA	TRBV7-3	TRBD1	TRBJ2-1	TGTGCCAGCAGCTCACAGGGGGCGGGAGAGCAGTTCTTC	CASSSQGAGEQFF
few	TRBV13	NA	TRBJ2-5	TGTGCCAGCAGCGGCCGGATGGGGCTCCAAGAGACCCAGTACTTC	CASSGRMGLQETQYF